This T cell receptor beta chain is drawn from a study of T cell changes during pregnancy in multiple sclerosis. Profiled with immunoSEQ multiplex PCR; TCRdb holds only in-frame clones, not every one. The sample yields approximately 18,000 clones, roughly four fifths seen once. Looked up from germline, CDR1 is MNHNY and CDR2 is SVGAGI (reference sequence). This CDR3 is built from 12 residues. V lost 5 bases, J lost 1 base, and 6 bases lay in between. The receptor comes from a female donor in good health, enrolled as a control in a pregnancy study. The input for sequencing was CD8+ T cells from peripheral blood mononuclear cells, taken in the second trimester of pregnancy. This chain joins TRBV6-6 and TRBJ2-7, with D unclear. The CDR3 coding sequence is TGTGCCAGCAGTCCCAGTTCCTACGAGCAGTACTTC. Encoded protein: CASSPSSYEQYF.